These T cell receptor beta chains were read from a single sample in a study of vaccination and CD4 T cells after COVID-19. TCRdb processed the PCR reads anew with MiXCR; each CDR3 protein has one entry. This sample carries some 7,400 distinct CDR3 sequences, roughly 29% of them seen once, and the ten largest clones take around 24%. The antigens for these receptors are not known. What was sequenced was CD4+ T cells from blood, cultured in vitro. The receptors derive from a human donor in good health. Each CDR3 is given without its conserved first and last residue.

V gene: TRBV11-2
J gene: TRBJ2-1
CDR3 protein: ASSLGLLAEQF

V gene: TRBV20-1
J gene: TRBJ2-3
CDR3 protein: SARDLLADLTDTQY

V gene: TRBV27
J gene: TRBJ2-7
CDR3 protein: ASSLGPVDYEQY

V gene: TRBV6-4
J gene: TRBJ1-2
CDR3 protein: ASNRTNYGYT

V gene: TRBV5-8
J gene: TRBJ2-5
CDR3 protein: ASSFLRGGEETQY

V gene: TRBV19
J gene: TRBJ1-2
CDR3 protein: ASSIPGQGIFFYGYT

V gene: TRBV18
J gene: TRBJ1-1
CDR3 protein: ASSPERGAF

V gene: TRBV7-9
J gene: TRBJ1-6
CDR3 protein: ASGTGFRSPLH

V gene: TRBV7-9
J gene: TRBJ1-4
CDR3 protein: ASTPKITGKLF

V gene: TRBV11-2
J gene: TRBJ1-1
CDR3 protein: ASSLVTSAV

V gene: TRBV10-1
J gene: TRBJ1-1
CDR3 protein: ASREHGAGEAF

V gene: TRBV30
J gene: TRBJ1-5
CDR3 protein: AWSATINQPQH

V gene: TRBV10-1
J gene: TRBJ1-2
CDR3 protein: ASSDGTGGLYGYT

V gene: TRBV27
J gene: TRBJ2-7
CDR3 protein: ASSSIDRGLYEQY

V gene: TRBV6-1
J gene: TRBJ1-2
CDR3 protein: ASSEPAYGYT

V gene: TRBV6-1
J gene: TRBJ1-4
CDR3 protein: ASSGTGGGEKLF

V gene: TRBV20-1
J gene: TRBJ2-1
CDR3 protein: SAYRGGRNEQF

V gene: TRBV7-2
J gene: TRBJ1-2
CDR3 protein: ASSLGHTSYGYT

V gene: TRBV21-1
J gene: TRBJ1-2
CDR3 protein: ASSNRDRGDGYT

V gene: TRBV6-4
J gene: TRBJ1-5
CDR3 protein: ASSSGANQPQH

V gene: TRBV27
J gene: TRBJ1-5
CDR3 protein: ASRIGGVSNQPQH

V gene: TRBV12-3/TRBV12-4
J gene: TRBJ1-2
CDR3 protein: ASSLAVSGYT

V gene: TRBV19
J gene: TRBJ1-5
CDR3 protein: ASTQTGFGQPQH

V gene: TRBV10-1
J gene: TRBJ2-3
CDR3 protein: ASSDPAGSSDTQY

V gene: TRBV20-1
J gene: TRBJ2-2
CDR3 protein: SASETNTGELF

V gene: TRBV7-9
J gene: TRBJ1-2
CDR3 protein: ASSPPGREIYT

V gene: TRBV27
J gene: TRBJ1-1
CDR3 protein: ASSSPLRGQQQAF

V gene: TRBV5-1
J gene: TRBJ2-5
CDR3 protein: ASSTGGPEGETQY

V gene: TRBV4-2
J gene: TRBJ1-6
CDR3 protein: ASSQEGRLSYNSPLH

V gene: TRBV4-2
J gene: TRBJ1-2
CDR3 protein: ASSQDQGAVYGYT

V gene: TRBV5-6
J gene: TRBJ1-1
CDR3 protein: ASSSYVDPSMNTEAF

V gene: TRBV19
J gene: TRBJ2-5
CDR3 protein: ASSIQGAGMETQY

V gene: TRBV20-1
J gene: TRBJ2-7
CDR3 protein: SAREKPGRGRMMSYEQY

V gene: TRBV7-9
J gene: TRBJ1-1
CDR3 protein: ASSLDFLEAF

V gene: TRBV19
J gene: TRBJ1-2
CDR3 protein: ASSILSNRELNYGYT

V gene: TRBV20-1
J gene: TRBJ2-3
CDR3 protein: SASPGTQTSTDTQY

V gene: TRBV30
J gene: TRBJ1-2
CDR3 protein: AWSTKLRAIHGYT

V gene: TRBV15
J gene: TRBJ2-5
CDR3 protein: ATSREGGHRDQETQY

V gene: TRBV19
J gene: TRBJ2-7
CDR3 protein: ASSQQGPLRAYEQY

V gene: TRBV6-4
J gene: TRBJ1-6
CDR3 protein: ASSDRDNSPLH

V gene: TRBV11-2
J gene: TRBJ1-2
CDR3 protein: ASRNPGTGPDGYT

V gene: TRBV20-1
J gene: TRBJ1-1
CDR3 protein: SARDKSEAF

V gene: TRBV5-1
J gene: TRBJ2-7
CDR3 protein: ASSPRQGSSYEQY

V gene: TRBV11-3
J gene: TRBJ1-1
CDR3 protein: ASSCSGPQLGGNTEAF

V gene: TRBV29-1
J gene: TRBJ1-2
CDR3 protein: SVEEVGPHYGYT

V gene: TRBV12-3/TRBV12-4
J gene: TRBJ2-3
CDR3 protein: ASSPSRGGTQY